The 10 T cell receptor beta chains presented below share a single source sample, sequenced in a study of blood T cell repertoires in COVID-19. TCRdb's copy holds only in-frame clones and misses some; the assay was immunoSEQ multiplex PCR. The sample contains 90,000 or so clones, around 93% of which appear only once. Sequencing was performed on peripheral blood. The source of these receptors is a human donor with active COVID-19. The donor label of this sample is uncertain.

The chain is built from TRBV4-1 and TRBJ1-1; tentatively, D is TRBD1 (6 bases). This CDR3 spans 15 amino acids. Trimming left V 0 bases short and J 1 base short, with 9 bases between. From germline, CDR1 is MGHRA and CDR2 YSYEKL. The CDR3 reads CASSQDQGQNTEAFF. The CDR3 DNA sequence: TGCGCCAGCAGCCAAGATCAGGGGCAGAACACTGAAGCTTTCTTT.

The J gene is TRBJ1-6, the V gene TRBV19; TRBD1 might be the D (6 bases). Germline V gene data show CDR1 as LNHDA and CDR2 as SQIVND (reference sequence). CDR3 size: 18 residues. Trimming removed 3 bases from V and 7 bases from J, with 22 bases in between. CDR3 region: CASSIAPVGPGANSPLHF. As DNA, the CDR3 is TGTGCCAGTAGTATCGCGCCGGTGGGGCCAGGGGCCAATTCACCCCTCCACTTT.

V gene TRBV7-8 combines with J gene TRBJ1-5; D unresolved. Looked up from germline, CDR1 is SGHVS and CDR2 is FQNEAQ. V was clipped by 1 base and J by 1 base, with 8 bases between them. CDR3 length equals 15 residues. The CDR3 bases are TGTGCCAGCAGCTTAGTGGCACAAAGCAATCAGCCCCAGCATTTT. This gives the protein CASSLVAQSNQPQHF.

The chain has TRBV6-5 and TRBJ2-7, with a possible D match to TRBD2 (5 bases). The ends were cut back, 8 bases at V and 1 base at J, with 12 bases in the middle. Germline V gives CDR1 MNHEY, CDR2 SVGAGI. This CDR3 region has 13 residues. The CDR3 nucleotides read TGTGCCAGCCAACGCCCGGGGTCCTACGAGCAGTACTTC. Translated: CASQRPGSYEQYF.

The chain has TRBV9 and TRBJ1-2; possibly TRBD1 for D (5 bases). CDR3 length: 16 amino acids. CDR1 is SGDLS, CDR2 YYNGEE, per germline. V gave up 4 bases and J gave up 2 bases, with 18 bases separating them. Here the CDR3 reads CASSLTARELNYGYTF. For the CDR3, the DNA is TGTGCCAGCAGCCTGACAGCGCGGGAACTAAACTATGGCTACACCTTC.

The J gene is TRBJ1-4, the V gene TRBV19; D is ambiguous. Trimming shortened V by 5 bases and J by 4 bases, and 11 bases separated the two germline ends. Germline V lookup: CDR1 LNHDA, CDR2 SQIVND (reference sequence). This CDR3 is 14 amino acids long. CDR3 amino acids: CASSPSGYNEKLFF. CDR3 nucleotides: TGTGCCAGTAGTCCGTCAGGCTATAATGAAAAACTGTTTTTT. The variable domain in full, with the rest retrieved from reference TRBV19 and TRBJ1-4, is DGGITQSPKYLFRKEGQNVTLSCEQNLNHDAMYWYRQDPGQGLRLIYYSQIVNDFQKGDIAEGYSVSREKKESFPLTVTSAQKNPTAFYLCASSPSGYNEKLFFGSGTQLSVL.

The genes are TRBV18 and TRBJ2-7; a possible D gene is TRBD1 (5 bases). The germline CDR1 and CDR2 sequences are KGHSH and LQKENI. The V end lost 5 bases, the J end lost 3 bases, and 8 bases lay between the germline ends. The CDR3 runs 12 residues. For the CDR3, the DNA is TGTGCCAGCTCAGGGGCCGTCTACGAGCAGTACTTC. Its translation is CASSGAVYEQYF.

This chain links TRBV2 with TRBJ1-4, with 9 bases that match TRBD1. The CDR3 is 20 amino acids. Per the germline V gene, CDR1 is SNHLY and CDR2 is FYNNEI. V dropped 7 bases and J dropped 6; count of bases not matched to a gene: 24. For the CDR3, the DNA is TGTGCCAGCACCCTCCTAGTCGGGACAGGGAGGCTGGGGGAACATGAAAAACTGTTTTTT. It specifies CASTLLVGTGRLGEHEKLFF.

The rearrangement joins TRBV19 to TRBJ1-1; D is ambiguous. CDR3 length: 14 residues. Germline values: CDR1 LNHDA, CDR2 SQIVND (reference sequence). V was pared by 1 base and J by 0 bases, with 6 bases between. CDR3 amino acids: CASSIGAMNTEAFF. The CDR3 DNA follows: TGTGCCAGTAGTATAGGGGCTATGAACACTGAAGCTTTCTTT. Combining the CDR3 with reference TRBV19 and TRBJ1-1 gives the whole variable domain DGGITQSPKYLFRKEGQNVTLSCEQNLNHDAMYWYRQDPGQGLRLIYYSQIVNDFQKGDIAEGYSVSREKKESFPLTVTSAQKNPTAFYLCASSIGAMNTEAFFGQGTRLTVV.

This clone was observed a single time. The rearrangement links TRBV6-2 or TRBV6-3 to TRBJ2-1; weak D call: TRBD1 (5 bases). The CDR3 loop spans 13 amino acids. The V end lost 1 base, the J end lost 6 bases, and 7 bases lay between the germline ends. Per germline, CDR1 MNHEY and CDR2 SVGEGT. The CDR3 coding sequence is TGTGCCAGCAGTTACTTAGGGGTCAATGAGCAGTTCTTC. Its protein product is CASSYLGVNEQFF.